Presented here are 3 T cell receptor beta chains from one specimen sequenced in a study of blood T cells in healthy people across ages. Then a second PCR, running roughly 7 to 12 cycles, was carried out with a sample-barcoded 5' primer and a J-beta primer mix. TCRdb independently ran MiXCR on the 5' RACE reads; one entry per CDR3 protein. The sample consists of some 1.5 million distinct CDR3 sequences, roughly 43% of them appearing once. The source material was blood. All receptors come from a woman younger than 35 in good health.

J is TRBJ2-5 and V is TRBV10-2; D is tentatively TRBD1 or TRBD2 (5 bases each). Matching the DNA end better, TRBJ2-4 makes the J call doubtful. The V gene's germline CDR1 is WSHSY and CDR2 SAAADI. There are 15 residues in the CDR3. This CDR3 reads CASSVRGRTKNIQYF. For the CDR3, the DNA is TGCGCCAGCAGTGTTCGGGGCCGAACCAAAAACATTCAGTACTTC.

This clonotype has a handful of counts. This chain connects TRBV5-1 to TRBJ2-1, with unresolved D. The CDR3 has 14 amino acids. The V gene's germline CDR1 is SGHRS and CDR2 YFSETQ. Deletions cut 0 bases from V and 8 bases from J, with 12 bases between. The CDR3 nucleotides read TGCGCCAGCAGCTTGGCCATCGGTGTTGATGAGCAGTTCTTC. Its protein product is CASSLAIGVDEQFF.

This clonotype appeared once. The chain has TRBV6-5 and TRBJ2-7; D might be TRBD2 (5 bases). The assigned J gene may be wrong: the sequence end matches TRBJ2-5 better. Germline V gene sequence: CDR1 MNHEY, CDR2 SVGAGI. The CDR3 extends over 14 amino acids. This CDR3 reads CASSYLGGPETQYF. The CDR3 DNA reads as TGTGCCAGCAGTTACTTAGGAGGCCCAGAGACCCAGTACTTC.